These 21 T cell receptor beta chains were sequenced from one sample in a study of blood T cell repertoires in COVID-19. Profiled with immunoSEQ multiplex PCR; TCRdb holds only in-frame clones, not every one. The table has around 180,000 clones, 88% seen once; the top ten hold about a quarter. Material: peripheral blood. These TCRs come from a man aged 60 to 69 with acute or convalescent COVID-19.

This chain links TRBV4-1 with TRBJ1-3, with 7 bases fitting TRBD1. Losses at the gene ends were 1 base for V and 4 bases for J; bases not matched to a gene: 7. CDR3 length equals 16 residues. The germline gives CDR1 MGHRA, CDR2 YSYEKL. The CDR3 sequence is CASSQGQTGRGNTIYF. Written as DNA, the CDR3 is TGCGCCAGCAGCCAAGGTCAGACAGGGCGCGGAAACACCATATATTTT.

CDR3 in DNA: TGTGCCAGCAGCCCCAACCCGGGACAGGGAAGGGATGAGCAGTTCTTC. This codes for CASSPNPGQGRDEQFF. The V and J genes are TRBV7-3 and TRBJ2-1, with 9 nucleotides matching TRBD1. The CDR3 is made up of 16 amino acids. Trimming cost V 5 bases and J 8 bases; bases outside gene matches: 13. Germline V gene data show CDR1 as SGHTA and CDR2 as FQGTGA.

The gene calls are TRBV5-1 and TRBJ1-3; no definite D call. The ends were cut back, 0 bases at V and 3 bases at J, with 13 bases in the middle. Per germline, CDR1 SGHRS and CDR2 YFSETQ. CDR3 length: 16 amino acids. Here the CDR3 DNA reads TGCGCCAGCAGCTTGGGGGCCCCCCGCAGTGGAAACACCATATATTTT. Its translation: CASSLGAPRSGNTIYF.

The V and J genes are TRBV30 and TRBJ2-1; 9 nucleotides align to TRBD1. Germline V gene lookup returns CDR1 GTSNPN and CDR2 SVGIG (reference sequence). CDR3 length: 14 residues. The V and J ends lost 0 bases and 7 bases, in that order; junction bases with no gene match: 4. Written as DNA, the CDR3 is TGTGCCTGGAGTGTGGGACAGGGAAGAAATGAGCAGTTCTTC. Amino acids: CAWSVGQGRNEQFF. Based on the CDR3 plus reference TRBV30 and TRBJ2-1, the full variable domain is SQTIHQWPATLVQPVGSPLSLECTVEGTSNPNLYWYRQAAGRGLQLLFYSVGIGQISSEVPQNLSASRPQDRQFILSSKKLLLSDSGFYLCAWSVGQGRNEQFFGPGTRLTVL.

The rearrangement links TRBV3-1 (or the pseudogene TRBV3-2) to TRBJ2-5; TRBD2 might be the D (5 bases). The CDR3 is made up of 15 amino acids. Germline values: CDR1 LGHDT, CDR2 YNNKEL (reference sequence). The ends were cut back, 3 bases at V and 0 bases at J, with 11 bases in the middle. The CDR3 bases are TGTGCCAGCAGCCAGGCGGACTGGTACCAAGAGACCCAGTACTTC. As protein: CASSQADWYQETQYF.

In this sample, this clone turned up many times. Other DNA sequences in this sample translate to the same CDR3. The rearrangement joins TRBV7-3 to TRBJ2-6; D perhaps matches TRBD2 (7 bases). Germline V gives CDR1 SGHTA, CDR2 FQGTGA. The CDR3 totals 16 residues. Between the trimmed V and J ends, which lost 5 bases and 4 bases, there was a span of 15 bases. CDR3 DNA: TGTGCCAGCAGCACACATGGGGGGGCGGGGGCCAACGTCCTGACTTTC. Protein product: CASSTHGGAGANVLTF.

The chain recombines TRBV5-1 with TRBJ1-5; TRBD1 matches at 9 bases. J was trimmed by 4 bases and V by 4 bases; bases with no gene match: 6. This CDR3 spans 15 amino acids. Germline V gene data show CDR1 as SGHRS and CDR2 as YFSETQ. Here the CDR3 reads CASSPRTGDNQPQHF. CDR3 coding DNA: TGCGCCAGCAGCCCCAGGACAGGGGATAATCAGCCCCAGCATTTT.

J is TRBJ2-5 and V is TRBV6-5, with 8 bases lining up with TRBD1. Germline CDR1 reads MNHEY; CDR2 reads SVGAGI. The CDR3 has 12 amino acids. J was trimmed by 11 bases and V by 7 bases; bases with no gene match: 9. The CDR3 loop is CASILGTGEQYF. The CDR3 DNA sequence: TGTGCCAGCATCCTCGGGACAGGAGAACAGTACTTC.

V gene TRBV11-2 combines with J gene TRBJ1-2; D perhaps matches TRBD1 (6 bases). Trimming cost V 3 bases and J 6 bases, with 23 bases left between them. The CDR3 totals 17 residues. Germline CDR1 reads SGHAT; CDR2 reads FQNNGV. The CDR3 DNA follows: TGTGCCAGCAGCTTCGTCCCGGGGTTGGGGGCGCGGGATGGCTACACCTTC. It specifies CASSFVPGLGARDGYTF. The entire variable domain, with the rest obtained from reference TRBV11-2 and TRBJ1-2, is as follows: EAGVAQSPRYKIIEKRQSVAFWCNPISGHATLYWYQQILGQGPKLLIQFQNNGVVDDSQLPKDRFSAERLKGVDSTLKIQPAKLEDSAVYLCASSFVPGLGARDGYTFGSGTRLTVV.

This chain joins TRBV19 and TRBJ1-5, with 9 bases identical to TRBD1. The CDR3 covers 14 residues. J gave up 7 bases and V 1 base, and 2 bases lay outside the gene matches. Per the germline V gene, CDR1 is LNHDA and CDR2 is SQIVND (reference sequence). The CDR3 is CASSIGTGVQPQHF. DNA for the CDR3: TGTGCCAGTAGTATAGGGACAGGGGTACAGCCCCAGCATTTT.

The chain has TRBV6-6 and TRBJ1-5, with 7 bases fitting TRBD1. V was pared by 6 bases and J by 6 bases, with 8 bases of the junction left unmatched. CDR1 and CDR2 from the germline V gene are MNHNY and SVGAGI (reference sequence). The CDR3 covers 14 residues. The CDR3 DNA is TGTGCCAGCAGAACGACAGGGCTAAGTCAGCCCCAGCATTTT. It is translated as CASRTTGLSQPQHF.

The V and J genes are TRBV2 and TRBJ2-6; 7 positions agree with TRBD1. The germline gives CDR1 SNHLY, CDR2 FYNNEI. This CDR3 comprises 14 residues. Trimming took 9 bases from V and 2 from J; bases not matched to a gene: 4. The CDR3 sequence is CASTTGAGANVLTF. In DNA form, the CDR3 reads TGTGCCAGTACCACAGGGGCTGGGGCCAACGTCCTGACTTTC.

The CDR3 sequence: CASSYSRDYYNSPLHF. CDR3 coding DNA: TGTGCCAGCAGTTACTCGAGGGACTACTATAATTCACCCCTCCACTTT. V gene TRBV6-5 combines with J gene TRBJ1-6; tentatively, D is TRBD1 (5 bases). Germline CDR1 and CDR2: MNHEY and SVGAGI. The CDR3 contains 16 residues. The V end was cut by 0 bases, the J end by 3 bases, with 9 bases between.

This chain joins TRBV5-4 and TRBJ2-5; D is unresolved. CDR3 length: 13 residues. Germline V gene data show CDR1 as SGHNT and CDR2 as YYREEE (reference sequence). Between the trimmed V and J ends, which lost 0 bases and 2 bases, there was a span of 5 bases. DNA of the CDR3: TGTGCCAGCAGCTTGGCTCTTCAAGAGACCCAGTACTTC. As protein: CASSLALQETQYF. The full variable domain, with the rest looked up from reference TRBV5-4 and TRBJ2-5, is ETGVTQSPTHLIKTRGQQVTLRCSSQSGHNTVSWYQQALGQGPQFIFQYYREEENGRGNFPPRFSGLQFPNYSSELNVNALELDDSALYLCASSLALQETQYFGPGTRLLVL.

This chain uses TRBV4-3 with TRBJ1-4; TRBD1 agrees at 11 bases. The CDR3 has 15 residues. Trimming at V came to 4 bases and at J to 8 bases, leaving 6 bases not matched to a gene. CDR1 LGHNA and CDR2 YSLEER come from the germline V gene. The CDR3 coding sequence is TGCGCCAGCAGCCCCCGGACAGGGGGCTACGAAAAACTGTTTTTT. It encodes CASSPRTGGYEKLFF.

The chain recombines TRBV6-6 with TRBJ1-6; no firm D call. Germline CDR1 is MNHNY and CDR2 is SVGAGI (reference sequence). Trimming removed 0 bases from V and 5 bases from J, with 8 bases in between. CDR3 length: 15 amino acids. The CDR3 spells CASSYSSDNNSPLHF. CDR3 nucleotides: TGTGCCAGCAGTTACTCGTCCGACAATAATTCACCCCTCCACTTT.

The genes are TRBV2 and TRBJ2-5, with 10 bases fitting TRBD1. This CDR3 is built from 14 residues. Germline-derived CDR1 and CDR2 are SNHLY and FYNNEI. Trimming cost V 6 bases and J 5 bases; bases outside gene matches: 6. In DNA, the CDR3 is TGTGCCAGCAGGTCCGGGACAGGGGTCGAGACCCAGTACTTC. Protein product: CASRSGTGVETQYF. Using reference TRBV2 and TRBJ2-5 for the parts outside the CDR3, the full variable domain is EPEVTQTPSHQVTQMGQEVILRCVPISNHLYFYWYRQILGQKVEFLVSFYNNEISEKSEIFDDQFSVERPDGSNFTLKIRSTKLEDSAMYFCASRSGTGVETQYFGPGTRLLVL.

Here the CDR3 reads CAWSVGTGSTGYTF. In DNA, the CDR3 is TGTGCCTGGAGTGTAGGAACGGGGAGCACTGGCTACACCTTC. This rearrangement joins TRBV30 to TRBJ1-2; D is uncertain. V lost 0 bases and J 7 bases, leaving 15 bases between the germline ends. CDR1 and CDR2 (germline): GTSNPN, SVGIG (reference sequence). There are 14 residues in the CDR3. Full variable domain (remainder filled in from reference TRBV30 and TRBJ1-2): SQTIHQWPATLVQPVGSPLSLECTVEGTSNPNLYWYRQAAGRGLQLLFYSVGIGQISSEVPQNLSASRPQDRQFILSSKKLLLSDSGFYLCAWSVGTGSTGYTFGSGTRLTVV.

V and J are TRBV6-6 and TRBJ2-1; unclear D gene. From germline, CDR1 is MNHNY and CDR2 SVGAGI (reference sequence). V dropped 6 bases and J dropped 3 bases, with 18 bases sitting between them. This CDR3 contains 16 residues. CDR3 residues: CASSDFRQSVYNEQFF. CDR3 nucleotide sequence: TGTGCCAGCAGCGACTTTCGGCAGTCGGTCTACAATGAGCAGTTCTTC.

The V gene is TRBV5-1, the J gene TRBJ1-3, with 10 bases lining up with TRBD1. Per the germline V gene, CDR1 is SGHRS and CDR2 is YFSETQ. The CDR3 contains 17 residues. V shed 4 bases and J 2 bases; nucleotides not matched to a gene: 9. DNA of the CDR3: TGCGCCAGCAGCGCGACATCCGGGACAGGGGCTGGAAACACCATATATTTT. Protein: CASSATSGTGAGNTIYF.

This chain connects TRBV21-1 to TRBJ1-4; the D call of TRBD1 is as the table states it, not checked on the DNA. TRBV21-1 is a known pseudogene. The CDR3 is made up of 16 amino acids. In DNA, the CDR3 is TGTGCCAGCAGCAGCCTCTGGACAGCAACTAATGAAAAACTGTTTTTT. This sequence encodes CASSSLWTATNEKLFF.